The 11 T cell receptor beta chains listed next were all sequenced from one sample in a study of human T cells and chemical hapten exposure. The time point is: pre-sensitization, week 0. The treatment here: therapeutic diphenylcyclopropenone sensitization with weekly scalp DPC. One entry per CDR3 protein results from TCRdb running MiXCR on the RACE reads. The sample contains under 90,000 distinct CDR3 sequences, roughly a tenth of which appear only once. This material consisted of whole blood, taken in connection with sensitization to the hapten diphenylcyclopropenone (DPC). The source is a woman in her 40s with alopecia areata. Some clones in this sample may be carry-over from other donors' samples.

This clonotype was observed many times. The chain combines TRBV11-3 with TRBJ2-3; 14 nucleotides line up with TRBD2. This CDR3 has 17 amino acids. V shed 4 bases and J 4 bases; nucleotides not matched to a gene: 7. Germline V gene data show CDR1 as SGHNT and CDR2 as YENEEA. The CDR3 region is CASSSGLAGGSADTQYF. The DNA of the CDR3 is TGTGCCAGCAGCTCCGGACTAGCGGGGGGATCGGCAGATACGCAGTATTTT.

This clonotype was detected many times. V usage is TRBV7-9 and J usage is TRBJ2-5; no definite D call. The V end lost 5 bases, the J end lost 4 bases, and 17 bases lay between the germline ends. The CDR3 extends over 15 amino acids. In germline, CDR1 is SEHNR, CDR2 FQNEAQ (reference sequence). The CDR3 coding sequence is TGTGCCAGCAGCCCCCCGGTCGGCTCCGGAGAGACCCAGTACTTC. This codes for CASSPPVGSGETQYF.

This clonotype was seen repeatedly, ten times or more. The chain links TRBV10-3 to TRBJ1-2; 7 bases are shared with TRBD1. From germline, CDR1 is ENHRY and CDR2 SYGVKD. This CDR3 has 17 residues. Trimming took 3 bases from V and 0 from J; bases not matched to a gene: 10. The CDR3 is CAISDSTGPLANYGYTF. DNA of the CDR3: TGTGCCATCAGTGATTCGACAGGGCCACTTGCTAACTATGGCTACACCTTC.

This clonotype was seen a few times. The chain uses TRBV29-1 and TRBJ1-3, with a weak D call TRBD1 (6 bases). Germline V gives CDR1 SQVTM, CDR2 ANQGSEA. The CDR3 is made up of 12 amino acids. Trimming removed 7 bases from V and 7 bases from J, with 14 bases in between. The CDR3 sequence is CSATIGGNTIYF. The CDR3 DNA reads TGCAGCGCCACGATAGGGGGGAACACCATATATTTT.

This clonotype has a count of ten or more. The chain carries TRBV5-6 and TRBJ2-7; the match to TRBD2 covers 7 bases. Trimming at V came to 6 bases and at J to 6 bases, leaving 3 bases not matched to a gene. This CDR3 comprises 11 residues. Germline assignment: CDR1 SGHDT and CDR2 YYEEEE. CDR3 region: CASTSGGEQYF. The CDR3 DNA is TGTGCCAGCACCTCGGGGGGCGAGCAGTACTTC.

The gene calls are TRBV12-3 or TRBV12-4 and TRBJ1-2; D gene uncertain. Trimming shortened V by 6 bases and J by 7 bases, and 18 bases separated the two germline ends. The CDR3 is 14 residues long. CDR3 sequence (DNA): TGTGCCAGCAGCCCTCGAGCTGGCGGCAGTGGCTACACCTTC. Translation: CASSPRAGGSGYTF.

J is TRBJ1-1 and V is TRBV18; D ambiguous. CDR3 length: 13 amino acids. CDR1 KGHSH and CDR2 LQKENI come from the germline V gene. V was clipped by 3 bases and J by 3 bases, with 8 bases between them. CDR3 DNA sequence: TGTGCCAGCTCACCGGCACAGTACACTGAAGCTTTCTTT. Encoded protein: CASSPAQYTEAFF. Complete variable domain (other parts from reference TRBV18 and TRBJ1-1): NAGVMQNPRHLVRRRGQEARLRCSPMKGHSHVYWYRQLPEEGLKFMVYLQKENIIDESGMPKERFSAEFPKEGPSILRIQQVVRGDSAAYFCASSPAQYTEAFFGQGTRLTVV.

This rearrangement joins TRBV29-1 to TRBJ2-7; D possibly corresponds to TRBD2 (5 bases). Between the trimmed V and J ends, which lost 1 base and 0 bases, there was a span of 10 bases. Looked up from germline, CDR1 is SQVTM and CDR2 is ANQGSEA. The CDR3 loop spans 14 amino acids. The CDR3 DNA reads TGCAGCGTTGAAGGGACGGGGAGCTCCTACGAGCAGTACTTC. Translated: CSVEGTGSSYEQYF.

In this sample, this clonotype turned up a few times. The J gene is TRBJ1-1, the V gene TRBV20-1, with D possibly matching TRBD1 (5 bases). This CDR3 is built from 13 residues. V was clipped by 3 bases and J by 3 bases, with 11 bases between them. Germline loops: CDR1 DFQATT, CDR2 SNEGSKA (reference sequence). The CDR3, as DNA: TGCAGTGCTAGCGGTCGGGGGGACACTGAAGCTTTCTTT. Its translation is CSASGRGDTEAFF.

This clonotype was detected a few times. The CDR3 region has the DNA TGTGCCAGCAGTGACGTAAATCCCAATCAGCCCCAGCATTTT. Translating it yields CASSDVNPNQPQHF. V and J are TRBV6-1 and TRBJ1-5; D is unresolved. The germline V and J ends were trimmed by 3 bases and 3 bases, with 9 bases remaining between them. Looked up from germline, CDR1 is MNHNS and CDR2 is SASEGT. This CDR3 is 14 amino acids long.

A few counts support this clonotype. V is TRBV6-2 or TRBV6-3 and J is TRBJ1-6; D not resolved. V was trimmed by 6 bases and J by 7 bases, leaving 16 bases between them. Looked up from germline, CDR1 is MNHEY and CDR2 is SVGEGT. The CDR3 runs 15 residues. Here the CDR3 reads CASSFGDESNSPLHF. CDR3 sequence (DNA): TGTGCCAGCAGCTTTGGTGACGAATCGAATTCACCCCTCCACTTT.